Following are 7 T cell receptor beta chains from one sample sequenced in a study of OX40 agonist ivuxolimab in advanced cancers. Sequenced by immunoSEQ multiplex PCR; TCRdb stores in-frame clones only, minus some. The table lists 62,000 or so clones, under 95% of them singletons. Specimen: CD4+ or CD8+ T cells sorted from blood, collected in a trial of the OX40 agonist ivuxolimab. Receptors originate from an adult with an advanced solid tumor such as melanoma, head and neck, liver or kidney cancer.

This clone was found a few times. The chain couples TRBV5-4 to TRBJ2-4; 10 bases match TRBD2. J was trimmed by 6 bases and V by 4 bases; bases with no gene match: 4. CDR1 SGHNT and CDR2 YYREEE come from the germline V gene (reference sequence). CDR3 size: 14 residues. The CDR3 coding sequence is TGTGCCAGCAGCGCTTCTAGCGGGGGAAACATTCAGTACTTC. Protein: CASSASSGGNIQYF.

The chain joins TRBV7-2 to TRBJ2-7, with TRBD2 matching over 10 bases. The CDR3 contains 14 residues. The germline V gene has CDR1 SGHTA and CDR2 FQGNSA. With 5 bases clipped from V and 2 bases from J, the junction kept 3 bases outside the gene matches. The CDR3 here is CASSRSGGAYEQYF. CDR3 coding DNA: TGTGCCAGCAGCCGGAGCGGGGGGGCCTACGAGCAGTACTTC.

This clone was seen once. The rearrangement links TRBV5-1 to TRBJ2-7; D possibly uses TRBD1 or TRBD2 (5 bases each). Germline V gene data show CDR1 as SGHRS and CDR2 as YFSETQ. The CDR3 covers 14 residues. With 4 bases removed from V and 0 bases from J, the gap between germline ends came to 11 bases. CDR3 sequence (DNA): TGCGCCAGCAGCACCCGGGACCTCTCCTACGAGCAGTACTTC. Translated, it gives CASSTRDLSYEQYF.

The genes are TRBV4-1 and TRBJ2-3; a possible D gene is TRBD1 (6 bases). The V gene lost 0 bases and the J gene lost 1 base, with 14 bases spanning the gap. Germline V gene lookup returns CDR1 MGHRA and CDR2 YSYEKL. This CDR3 region has 17 residues. CDR3 sequence reads: CASSQDSYRAGTDTQYF. The CDR3 region has the DNA TGCGCCAGCAGCCAAGATTCTTACAGGGCTGGCACAGATACGCAGTATTTT.

J is TRBJ1-1 and V is TRBV28; 7 bases line up with TRBD1. In germline, CDR1 is MDHEN, CDR2 SYDVKM. The CDR3 runs 14 residues. Trimming took 2 bases from V and 7 from J; bases not matched to a gene: 7. The CDR3 region is CASSLPQGRGEAFF. For the CDR3, the DNA is TGTGCCAGCAGTTTACCACAGGGGCGGGGTGAAGCTTTCTTT. The variable domain in full, with the rest retrieved from reference TRBV28 and TRBJ1-1, is DVKVTQSSRYLVKRTGEKVFLECVQDMDHENMFWYRQDPGLGLRLIYFSYDVKMKEKGDIPEGYSVSREKKERFSLILESASTNQTSMYLCASSLPQGRGEAFFGQGTRLTVV.

The chain is built from TRBV28 and TRBJ2-2; 11 bases agree with TRBD1. There are 16 residues in the CDR3. The ends lost 6 bases at V and 4 bases at J; junction bases unmatched: 7. In germline, CDR1 is MDHEN, CDR2 SYDVKM. The CDR3 is CASSSPDRGPTGELFF. For the CDR3, the DNA is TGTGCCAGCAGCTCCCCGGACAGGGGGCCCACCGGGGAGCTGTTTTTT. Drawing the rest from reference TRBV28 and TRBJ2-2, the complete variable domain is DVKVTQSSRYLVKRTGEKVFLECVQDMDHENMFWYRQDPGLGLRLIYFSYDVKMKEKGDIPEGYSVSREKKERFSLILESASTNQTSMYLCASSSPDRGPTGELFFGEGSRLTVL.

This clone showed up just once. The chain carries TRBV5-1 and TRBJ1-1, with 8 bases aligning to TRBD1. J lost 5 bases, V lost 3 bases, and 6 bases had no gene match. The CDR3 is made up of 14 amino acids. Germline-derived CDR1 and CDR2 are SGHRS and YFSETQ. CDR3 amino acids: CASSSSTGGTEAFF. The CDR3 bases are TGCGCCAGCAGCTCTTCTACAGGGGGAACTGAAGCTTTCTTT.